This T cell receptor beta chain derives from a study of T-cell memory formation after mild COVID-19. The wider study: The study found TCR clusters largely donor specific. Study-level results: Pre-infection memory showed some responding clones, and this suggested that cross-reactive memory joined.

Germline V gene sequence: CDR1 KGHDR, CDR2 SFDVKD. The CDR3 runs 14 residues. V was cut by 10 bases and J by 5 bases, with 19 bases left in between. Comments on this clonotype: What it binds is unknown.

5'RACE primed at constant segments yielded TCR alpha and TCR beta cDNA libraries bearing sample barcodes and UMIs. In TCRdb, the 5' RACE reads were re-called with MiXCR into one record per CDR3 protein. The repertoire holds around 420,000 distinct CDR3 sequences, with 24% as singletons. The chain employs TRBV24-1 and TRBJ1-2; perhaps TRBD1 as D (6 bases). The source of this sequence is an adult woman who had mild COVID-19 (a few samples of this study predate the infection). Cell type and time point are not known. The sequenced sample was PBMCs or a T cell subset sorted from them (not recorded which). The CDR3: CATRPGHGTYGYTF. The CDR3 DNA is TGTGCCACGAGGCCGGGACACGGGACGTATGGCTACACCTTC.